This T cell receptor (beta chain) is from a study of T cells in localized non-small cell lung cancer. Trimming removed 7 bases at V and 4 bases at J, with 23 bases between. The V gene's germline CDR1 is WNHNN and CDR2 SYGVQD (reference sequence). This CDR3 spans 18 amino acids. Measured with immunoSEQ multiplex PCR; TCRdb has only the in-frame clones, and not every one. The sample yields 25,000 to 35,000 clones, approximately 90% seen once. The receptor was derived from a man aged 35 to 69 with stage II lung adenocarcinoma. The rearrangement joins TRBV10-1 to TRBJ2-6; tentative D call: TRBD1 (6 bases). The source material was PBMCs, sampled before any cancer treatment. CDR3 nucleotides: TGCGCCAGCAATCCCAAACAGGGTTTCGGGACGGGGGCCAACGTCCTGACTTTC. Protein sequence: CASNPKQGFGTGANVLTF.